This TCR beta chain was profiled in a study of blood T cell repertoires in COVID-19. Overall study context: T cells, B-cell-depleted T cells, or PBMCs provided the cDNA or gDNA that served as material.

Original processing notes: By means of reference gene primer amplification, nucleated cell counts were estimated. Sequencing was performed with immunoSEQ multiplex PCR; in TCRdb, only in-frame clones are kept and a portion is missing. That table is the source of V, J and clone size, and D and trimming were worked out from the DNA. The table records a few hundred thousand clones, approximately 86% of them present only once. Per the germline V gene, CDR1 is MNHEY and CDR2 is SVGAGI. V was pared by 0 bases and J by 4 bases, with 7 bases of the junction left unmatched. The CDR3 is 16 amino acids. This chain links TRBV6-5 with TRBJ2-7; 9 bases are a match to TRBD2. Sequences were obtained from peripheral blood. The clonotype originates from a man aged 30 to 39 with active or convalescent COVID-19. Written as DNA, the CDR3 is TGTGCCAGCAGTTACTCCCCCAGCGGGGGGTTATACGAGCAGTACTTC. Protein sequence: CASSYSPSGGLYEQYF.